A single sample is the source of the 29 T cell receptor beta chains below, sequenced in a study of blood T cells in healthy people across ages. Alongside a J-beta primer mix, a sample-barcoded 5' primer served in a second PCR lasting about 6 to 12 cycles. TCRdb called the 5' RACE reads again in MiXCR, with one record for every CDR3 protein. In the table there are about 1.1 million distinct CDR3 sequences, 35% to 45% of which are singletons. Sequencing was carried out using blood. The receptors originated from a young man in good health.

This clonotype was recorded a few times. The CDR3: CASSPTRTGKDGYTF. CDR3 DNA: TGTGCCAGCAGCCCCACAAGGACGGGAAAGGATGGCTACACCTTC. V usage is TRBV2 and J usage is TRBJ1-2; no definite D call. Trimming stripped 6 bases from V and 6 bases from J, with 20 bases between. This CDR3 contains 15 residues. CDR1 SNHLY and CDR2 FYNNEI come from the germline V gene.

This clonotype was counted at least ten times. The chain links TRBV4-3 to TRBJ2-7; 9 bases match TRBD1. This CDR3 region has 16 residues. Germline V CDR1 and CDR2: LGHNA, YSLEER. The trim removed 2 bases at V and 2 bases at J, leaving 7 bases unmatched. The CDR3 DNA follows: TGCGCCAGCAGCCAACGGGCCGGGACAGGGACCTACGAGCAGTACTTC. Translating it yields CASSQRAGTGTYEQYF.

In nucleotides, the CDR3 is TGTGCCAGCAGCCGAGATCTAGGGGGCGGTGGCTACACCTTC. This gives the protein CASSRDLGGGGYTF. The rearrangement joins TRBV3-1 to TRBJ1-2, with 7 bases aligning to TRBD1. This CDR3 comprises 14 residues. The J segment lost 7 bases and the V segment lost 4 bases, leaving 9 bases of the junction unmatched. Looked up from germline, CDR1 is LGHDT and CDR2 is YNNKEL (reference sequence).

The chain links TRBV10-2 to TRBJ2-1, with a tentative D call TRBD2 (6 bases). Germline lookup yields CDR1 WSHSY and CDR2 SAAADI. The CDR3 covers 13 residues. Trimming took 7 bases from V and 13 from J, leaving 20 bases between them. For the CDR3, the DNA is TGCGCCAGCAAAGCGGGTAGCCAAGAGACCCAGTTCTTC. Translation: CASKAGSQETQFF.

This chain connects TRBV24-1 to TRBJ2-1; D is perhaps TRBD2 (5 bases). V was clipped by 4 bases and J by 4 bases, with 7 bases between them. This CDR3 spans 13 amino acids. Germline loops: CDR1 KGHDR, CDR2 SFDVKD. The CDR3 protein is CATSESGYNEQFF. The CDR3 DNA reads as TGTGCCACCAGTGAGAGCGGTTACAATGAGCAGTTCTTC.

This sequence joins TRBV7-2 and TRBJ2-1; D call uncertain. This CDR3 has 14 residues. Between the trimmed V and J ends, which lost 2 bases and 4 bases, there was a span of 9 bases. From germline, CDR1 is SGHTA and CDR2 FQGNSA. This chain's CDR3 is CASSLYTEYNEQFF. The CDR3 DNA follows: TGTGCCAGCAGCTTATACACAGAATACAATGAGCAGTTCTTC.

This clonotype was detected only a few times. V usage is TRBV6-6 and J usage is TRBJ2-3; D is undetermined. In germline, CDR1 is MNHNY, CDR2 SVGAGI (reference sequence). This CDR3 comprises 16 residues. Trimming removed 5 bases from V and 0 bases from J, with 15 bases in between. The CDR3 loop reads CASSSLRTDSTDTQYF. The CDR3 nucleotides read TGTGCCAGCAGTAGCCTCCGGACGGATAGCACAGATACGCAGTATTTT.

CDR3 bases: TGTGCCAGCAGCCCCGCGAATCATCCGGTCGAGCAGTACTTC. Translated, it gives CASSPANHPVEQYF. This chain uses TRBV5-5 with TRBJ2-5; D uncertain. The end of the DNA aligns better with TRBJ2-7, so the J call may be wrong. CDR3 length: 14 amino acids. Germline V lookup: CDR1 SGHKS, CDR2 YYEKEE (reference sequence).

Many counts were recorded for this clonotype. V is TRBV20-1 and J is TRBJ2-1; possibly TRBD1 for D (6 bases). Germline CDR1 reads DFQATT; CDR2 reads SNEGSKA (reference sequence). The CDR3 sequence is 14 residues long. Trimming cost V 5 bases and J 5 bases, with 16 bases left between them. CDR3 loop: CSAVQGQQNNEQFF. CDR3 nucleotide sequence: TGCAGTGCTGTCCAGGGGCAGCAGAACAATGAGCAGTTCTTC.

V gene TRBV11-2 combines with J gene TRBJ2-1, with a weak D call TRBD2 (5 bases). Trimming removed 6 bases from V and 7 bases from J, with 10 bases in between. Germline CDR1 reads SGHAT; CDR2 reads FQNNGV. The CDR3 covers 12 residues. Here the CDR3 DNA reads TGTGCCAGCAGGGAGGCATCAAATGAGCAGTTCTTC. Translation: CASREASNEQFF.

This clonotype was seen ten or more times. The V and J genes are TRBV7-2 and TRBJ2-1; D is perhaps TRBD1 (5 bases). The CDR3 runs 16 residues. V was cut by 2 bases and J by 0 bases, with 11 bases left in between. Germline assignment: CDR1 SGHTA and CDR2 FQGNSA. In DNA, the CDR3 is TGTGCCAGCAGCTTAAGCCAGGGATCCTCCTACAATGAGCAGTTCTTC. Translating gives CASSLSQGSSYNEQFF.

In this sample, this clonotype turned up a few times. This sequence joins TRBV6-5 and TRBJ2-4; 9 bases map to TRBD2. V lost 7 bases to trimming and J lost 4 bases; unmatched junction nucleotides: 11. The germline gives CDR1 MNHEY, CDR2 SVGAGI. The CDR3 has 16 amino acids. The CDR3 is CASTPEVAGEKNIQYF. The CDR3 DNA reads as TGTGCCAGCACCCCTGAGGTAGCGGGGGAAAAAAACATTCAGTACTTC.

This chain links TRBV28 with TRBJ2-1, with 11 bases fitting TRBD1. V gave up 6 bases and J gave up 8 bases; unmatched junction bases: 3. Per germline, CDR1 MDHEN and CDR2 SYDVKM. The CDR3 totals 13 residues. CDR3 in DNA: TGTGCCAGCAGATGGACAGGGGGCGATGAGCAGTTCTTC. Translated, it gives CASRWTGGDEQFF.

The rearrangement joins TRBV20-1 to TRBJ1-5; no clear D. This CDR3 region has 15 residues. Germline CDR1 DFQATT, CDR2 SNEGSKA (reference sequence). With 5 bases removed from V and 2 bases from J, the gap between germline ends came to 16 bases. The CDR3 reads CSAPQVSPGNQPQHF. The CDR3 nucleotides read TGCAGTGCTCCTCAGGTTAGCCCTGGCAATCAGCCCCAGCATTTT.

This chain joins TRBV10-2 and TRBJ1-2; D is uncertain. Germline V CDR1 and CDR2: WSHSY, SAAADI. This CDR3 is 13 amino acids long. V was pared by 3 bases and J by 7 bases, with 12 bases between. The CDR3 DNA follows: TGCGCCAGCAGTGATTCGGGTTACAGTGGCTACACCTTC. Its translation is CASSDSGYSGYTF.

This clonotype turned up a few times. The junction and the germline gene differ at one end; a read error may be behind it. The V call is TRBV3-1, the J call TRBJ1-1; D remains unclear. The length of the CDR3 is 15 residues. Germline loops: CDR1 LGHDT, CDR2 YNNKEL (reference sequence). Here the CDR3 DNA reads TGTGCCAGCAGTCAAGATACGGCCGTGAACACTGAAGCTTTCTTT. Its translation: CASSQDTAVNTEAFF.

This clonotype has just a few counts. This rearrangement joins TRBV10-3 to TRBJ2-4; no definite D call. The V gene lost 3 bases and the J gene lost 7 bases, with 10 bases spanning the gap. There are 13 residues in the CDR3. CDR1 is ENHRY and CDR2 is SYGVKD in the germline V gene. CDR3 in DNA: TGTGCCATCAGTGATTGGCAGGCGAACATTCAGTACTTC. Translation: CAISDWQANIQYF.

There are a few counts of this clonotype. The J gene is TRBJ2-3, the V gene TRBV5-1; 7 nucleotides match TRBD1. V gave up 0 bases and J gave up 2 bases; unmatched junction bases: 3. Germline assignment: CDR1 SGHRS and CDR2 YFSETQ. CDR3 length: 15 residues. CDR3: CASSLAQGYTDTQYF. CDR3 DNA: TGCGCCAGCAGCTTGGCACAGGGGTACACAGATACGCAGTATTTT.

This clonotype has more than one count but fewer than ten. The chain combines TRBV14 with TRBJ2-3; a weak D match, TRBD2 (5 bases). V was cut by 0 bases and J by 3 bases, with 10 bases left in between. Germline assignment: CDR1 SGHDN and CDR2 FVKESK. The CDR3 runs 15 residues. CDR3: CASSQEVGVTDTQYF. CDR3 in DNA: TGTGCCAGCAGCCAAGAGGTCGGGGTTACAGATACGCAGTATTTT.

This clonotype was recorded only once. This chain joins TRBV6-5 and TRBJ2-1, with a possible D match to TRBD1 (5 bases). Germline CDR1 is MNHEY and CDR2 is SVGAGI. The CDR3 sequence is 15 residues long. Trimming removed 0 bases at V and 8 bases at J, with 14 bases between. The CDR3 bases are TGTGCCAGCAGTTACTCCCAGGCAGGGTTCGATGAGCAGTTCTTC. This codes for CASSYSQAGFDEQFF.

This clonotype was counted a few times. J is TRBJ2-3 and V is TRBV9; 10 positions match TRBD2. This CDR3 is 18 amino acids long. Germline CDR1 reads SGDLS; CDR2 reads YYNGEE. The ends lost 0 bases at V and 0 bases at J; junction bases unmatched: 7. In nucleotides, the CDR3 is TGTGCCAGCAGCGTAGGCCTAGCGGGGGTCCGTAGCACAGATACGCAGTATTTT. Translated, it gives CASSVGLAGVRSTDTQYF.

The chain carries TRBV9 and TRBJ2-3, with D unresolved. CDR1 SGDLS and CDR2 YYNGEE come from the germline V gene. CDR3 length equals 15 residues. V was clipped by 6 bases and J by 5 bases, with 19 bases between them. The CDR3 nucleotides read TGTGCCAGCACCTACTTCAGAGACGATCTAGATACGCAGTATTTT. This translates into CASTYFRDDLDTQYF.

This clonotype has more than one count but fewer than ten. The CDR3 region is CSARVPGAYSPLHF. CDR3 DNA: TGCAGTGCTAGAGTCCCGGGAGCCTATTCACCCCTCCACTTT. The gene calls are TRBV20-1 and TRBJ1-6, with D hard to call. V was cut by 1 base and J by 8 bases, with 12 bases left in between. Germline-derived CDR1 and CDR2 are DFQATT and SNEGSKA (reference sequence). CDR3 length: 14 amino acids.

This clonotype was seen more than once but under ten times. V is TRBV4-3 and J is TRBJ2-7, with TRBD2 matching 8 bases. The J call may not be correct, given that the DNA end is closer to TRBJ2-4. CDR1 LGHNA and CDR2 YSLEER come from the germline V gene. This CDR3 has 15 amino acids. The CDR3 sequence is CASSQDSTSGNIQYF. The CDR3 DNA reads TGCGCCAGCAGCCAAGATTCCACTAGCGGTAACATTCAGTACTTC.

This clonotype was observed a few times. J is TRBJ1-2 and V is TRBV9; unclear D gene. Germline lookup yields CDR1 SGDLS and CDR2 YYNGEE. Trimming removed 0 bases from V and 4 bases from J, with 10 bases in between. The CDR3 has 14 residues. The CDR3 DNA follows: TGTGCCAGCAGCGTAGAGAAAGAAACCTATGGCTACACCTTC. It specifies CASSVEKETYGYTF.

In its sample, this clonotype was seen a few times. This chain joins TRBV7-9 and TRBJ2-5; 8 bases map to TRBD2. Germline V CDR1 and CDR2: SEHNR, FQNEAQ (reference sequence). With V trimmed by 4 bases and J by 2 bases, 6 bases remained unmatched. The CDR3 contains 15 residues. This CDR3 is CASSSLLADQETQYF. In DNA, the CDR3 is TGTGCCAGCAGCTCCTTACTAGCGGATCAAGAGACCCAGTACTTC.

The chain joins TRBV5-1 to TRBJ2-1; 10 bases map to TRBD2. V lost 1 base, J lost 13 bases, and 8 bases stayed unmatched. This CDR3 comprises 14 residues. In germline, CDR1 is SGHRS, CDR2 YFSETQ. The CDR3 is CASSLSGGAMFQFF. CDR3 in DNA: TGCGCCAGCAGCTTGAGCGGGGGGGCCATGTTTCAGTTCTTC.

Here the CDR3 reads CASSLESRNQPQHF. The CDR3 DNA reads as TGTGCCAGCAGTTTAGAAAGCAGGAATCAGCCCCAGCATTTT. The chain employs TRBV12-3 or TRBV12-4 and TRBJ1-5; no clear D gene. This CDR3 has 14 residues. V lost 1 base, J lost 4 bases, and 8 bases lay in between.

To note about this clonotype: This may be a read error, as it is one base from a much larger clone. The chain has TRBV20-1 and TRBJ2-7; possibly TRBD1 or TRBD2 for D (5 bases each). The CDR3 is 13 amino acids. V lost 2 bases to trimming and J lost 7 bases, with 15 bases between them. Germline CDR1 DFQATT, CDR2 SNEGSKA (reference sequence). CDR3 bases: TGCAGTGCTAGAATGGGGGAACACAATGAGCAGTACTTC. It yields the protein CSARMGEHNEQYF.